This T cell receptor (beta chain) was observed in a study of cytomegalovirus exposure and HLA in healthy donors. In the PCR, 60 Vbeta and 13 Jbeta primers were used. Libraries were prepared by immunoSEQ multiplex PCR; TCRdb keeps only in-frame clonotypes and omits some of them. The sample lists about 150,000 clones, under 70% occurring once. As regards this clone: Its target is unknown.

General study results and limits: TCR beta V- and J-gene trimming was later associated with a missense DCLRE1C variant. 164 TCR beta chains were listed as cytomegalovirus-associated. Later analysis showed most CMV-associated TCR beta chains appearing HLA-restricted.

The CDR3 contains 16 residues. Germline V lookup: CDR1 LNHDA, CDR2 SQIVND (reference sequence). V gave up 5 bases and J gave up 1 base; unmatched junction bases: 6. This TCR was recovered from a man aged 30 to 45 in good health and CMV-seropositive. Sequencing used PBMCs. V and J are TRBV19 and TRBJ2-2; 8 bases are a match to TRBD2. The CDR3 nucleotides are TGTGCCAGTAGTTTAGTTCTAGCGGGGAACACCGGGGAGCTGTTTTTT. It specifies CASSLVLAGNTGELFF.